This T cell receptor beta chain stems from a study of STAT5B mutations in CD4+ large granular lymphocyte leukemia. Sequenced by immunoSEQ multiplex PCR; TCRdb stores in-frame clones only, minus some. This sample has around 20,000 clones, with 60% to 80% found just once. Study-wide results and limits: 8/27 top patient clones versus 2/35 control clones were TRBV06-family.

From germline, CDR1 is MDHEN and CDR2 SYDVKM. The junction had 16 bases not matched to a gene; V was cut back by 4 bases and J by 4 bases. CDR3 length: 19 residues. Concerning this clone: Its antigen is as yet unknown.

The sequence derives from a human donor in good health. The gene calls are TRBV28 and TRBJ2-7, with 13 positions matching TRBD2. Sequencing used CD4+ T cells from blood buffy coats. CDR3 loop: CASSYGTSGTSNLGYEQYF. The CDR3 DNA is TGTGCCAGCAGTTACGGGACTAGCGGGACCAGTAACCTGGGATACGAGCAGTACTTC.